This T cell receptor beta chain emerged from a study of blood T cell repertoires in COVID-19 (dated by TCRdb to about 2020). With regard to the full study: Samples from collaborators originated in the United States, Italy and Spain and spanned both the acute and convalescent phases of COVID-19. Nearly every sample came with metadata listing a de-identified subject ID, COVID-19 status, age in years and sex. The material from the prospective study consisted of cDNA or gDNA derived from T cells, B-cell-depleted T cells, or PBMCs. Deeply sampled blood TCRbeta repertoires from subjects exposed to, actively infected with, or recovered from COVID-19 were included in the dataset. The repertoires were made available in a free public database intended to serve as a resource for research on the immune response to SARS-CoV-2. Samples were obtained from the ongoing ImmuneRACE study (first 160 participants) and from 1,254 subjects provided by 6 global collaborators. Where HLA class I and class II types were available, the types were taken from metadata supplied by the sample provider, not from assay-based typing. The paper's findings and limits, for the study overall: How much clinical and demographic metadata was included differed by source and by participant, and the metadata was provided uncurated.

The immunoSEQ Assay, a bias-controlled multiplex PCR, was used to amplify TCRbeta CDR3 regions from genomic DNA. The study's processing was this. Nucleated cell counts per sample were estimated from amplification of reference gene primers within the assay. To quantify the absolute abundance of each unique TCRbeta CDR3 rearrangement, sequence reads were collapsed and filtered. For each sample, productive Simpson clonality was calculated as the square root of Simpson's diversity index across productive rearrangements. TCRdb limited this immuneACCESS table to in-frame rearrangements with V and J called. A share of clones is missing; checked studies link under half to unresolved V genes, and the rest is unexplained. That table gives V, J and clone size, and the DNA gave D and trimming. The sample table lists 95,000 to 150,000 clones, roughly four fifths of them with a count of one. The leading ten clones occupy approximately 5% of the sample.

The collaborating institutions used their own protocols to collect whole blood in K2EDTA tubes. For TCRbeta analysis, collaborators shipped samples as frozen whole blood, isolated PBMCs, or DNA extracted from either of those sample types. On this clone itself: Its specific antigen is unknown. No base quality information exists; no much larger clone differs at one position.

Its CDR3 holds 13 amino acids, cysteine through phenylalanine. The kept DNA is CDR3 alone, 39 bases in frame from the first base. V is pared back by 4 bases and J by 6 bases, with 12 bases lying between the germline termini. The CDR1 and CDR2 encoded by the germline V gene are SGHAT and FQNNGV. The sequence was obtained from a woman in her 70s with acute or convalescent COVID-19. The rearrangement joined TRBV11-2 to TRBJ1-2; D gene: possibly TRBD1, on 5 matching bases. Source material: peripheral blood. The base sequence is TGTGCCAGCAGCTCCCCGGGGGGAAATGGCTACACCTTC. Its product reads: CASSSPGGNGYTF.